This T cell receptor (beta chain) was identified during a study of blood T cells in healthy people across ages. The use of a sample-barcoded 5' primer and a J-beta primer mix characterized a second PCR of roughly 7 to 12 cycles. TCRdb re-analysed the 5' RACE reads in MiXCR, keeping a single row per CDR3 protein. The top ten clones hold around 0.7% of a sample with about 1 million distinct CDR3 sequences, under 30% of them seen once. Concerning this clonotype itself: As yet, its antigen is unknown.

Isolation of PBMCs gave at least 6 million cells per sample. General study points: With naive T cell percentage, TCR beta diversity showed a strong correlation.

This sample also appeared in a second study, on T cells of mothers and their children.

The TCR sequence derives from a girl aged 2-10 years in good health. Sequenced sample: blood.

CDR3 residues: CASSSRTVPEQYF. DNA for the CDR3: TGTGCCAGCAGCTCGAGAACAGTACCTGAGCAGTACTTC. The chain employs TRBV7-2 and TRBJ2-5; D ambiguous. The CDR3 is 13 residues long. The germline CDR1 and CDR2 sequences are SGHTA and FQGNSA. The germline V and J ends were trimmed by 4 bases and 11 bases, with 17 bases remaining between them. Full variable domain (outside the CDR3, taken from reference TRBV7-2 and TRBJ2-5): GAGVSQSPSNKVTEKGKDVELRCDPISGHTALYWYRQSLGQGLEFLIYFQGNSAPDKSGLPSDRFSAERTGGSVSTLTIQRTQQEDSAVYLCASSSRTVPEQYFGPGTRLLVL.